This entry is about one T cell receptor beta chain. Its specific antigen is unknown. The record has no base qualities; no much larger clone is one base away. This sample was included in a study of T cell repertoires in cytomegalovirus infection (dated by TCRdb to about 2019). About the investigation overall: Alongside well-studied HLA-B-restricted epitopes, the peptide stimulations were aimed at recently identified HLA-C-restricted CMV epitopes, whose presentation resists viral immunomodulation. The HLA type of each donor mattered for the analysis, because public TCR beta signatures pointed to carriage of CMV infection along with the matching HLA type.

Sample treatment or condition, as interpreted from the label and publication: in vitro stimulation with specific CMV peptide epitopes to enrich CMV-specific T cells. The research as a whole found: In both this cohort and an independent cohort of some 380 donors, the cumulative frequency of public TCR beta family members distinguished carriers of CMV infection plus the relevant HLA type. In the ex vivo response, HLA-C-restricted CMV-specific TCR beta clonotypes were dominant, and in two of eight donors the single most frequent clonotype came from this HLA-C-restricted group.

TCRdb names Illumina HiSeq 1500 as the instrument used. TCRdb passed the public sequencing reads through fastp at Q25 and MiXCR, retaining productive beta sequences. All rows with the same CDR3 protein become a single entry with the most common DNA and genes. The sample data list some 920,000 distinct CDR3 sequences, and about a third of these were observed just once. The ten largest clones represent about an eighth of the sample. This clonotype was obtained from a human donor in good health (CMV status not recorded). Some clones in this sample may be carry-over from other donors' samples. The sequencing used cultured CD8+ T cells from PBMCs, collected from culture after CMV antigen stimulation.

The CDR3 corresponds to CSAPTGGGYPSTDTQYF. The DNA sequence reads TGCAGTGCTCCGACCGGCGGGGGATATCCTAGCACAGATACGCAGTATTTT. The chain was built from TRBV20-1 and TRBJ2-3; TRBD2 agrees with 7 junctional bases. The germline V and J ends show losses of 5 bases and 0 bases respectively, and no gene match explains 14 bases of the junction. From a lookup of the germline V gene (reference sequence), CDR1 and CDR2 are DFQATT and SNEGSKA. The CDR3 holds 17 amino acids from the cysteine to the phenylalanine. CDR3 DNA only is kept here, 51 bases in frame from base 1.